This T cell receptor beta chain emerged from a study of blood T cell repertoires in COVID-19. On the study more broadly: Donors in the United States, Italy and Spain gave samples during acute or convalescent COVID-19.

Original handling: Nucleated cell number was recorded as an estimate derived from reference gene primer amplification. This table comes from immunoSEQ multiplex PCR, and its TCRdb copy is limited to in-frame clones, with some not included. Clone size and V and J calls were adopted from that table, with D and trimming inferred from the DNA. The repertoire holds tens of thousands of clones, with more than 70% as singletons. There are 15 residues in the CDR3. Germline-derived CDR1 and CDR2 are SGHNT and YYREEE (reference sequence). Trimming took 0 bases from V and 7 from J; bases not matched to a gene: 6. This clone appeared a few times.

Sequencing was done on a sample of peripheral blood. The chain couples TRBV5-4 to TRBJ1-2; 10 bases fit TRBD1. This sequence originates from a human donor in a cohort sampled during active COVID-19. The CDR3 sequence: CASSLGPGTGAGYTF. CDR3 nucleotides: TGTGCCAGCAGCTTGGGACCCGGGACAGGGGCTGGCTACACCTTC.